The 14 T cell receptor beta chains reported below all come from one sample, sequenced in a study of blood T cells in healthy people across ages. Through a sample-barcoded 5' primer and a J-beta primer mix, a second PCR was run for about 6 to 12 cycles. TCRdb itself ran the 5' RACE reads through MiXCR, one entry per CDR3 protein. The data hold 910,000 or so distinct CDR3 sequences, with around 54% observed a single time. Sequenced: blood. The receptors derive from a woman in her sixties or seventies in good health.

The V and J genes are TRBV24-1 and TRBJ2-5; D may correspond to TRBD1 or TRBD2 (5 bases each). The V end was cut by 3 bases, the J end by 11 bases, with 21 bases between. Germline assignment: CDR1 KGHDR and CDR2 SFDVKD. CDR3 length: 15 amino acids. CDR3 sequence reads: CATSDRGGAYNEQYF. The DNA of the CDR3 is TGTGCCACCAGTGATCGGGGCGGTGCCTACAATGAGCAGTACTTC.

This chain uses TRBV27 with TRBJ2-2, with 9 positions matching TRBD1. The germline gives CDR1 MNHEY, CDR2 SMNVEV (reference sequence). V lost 8 bases and J lost 6; bases outside the gene matches: 13. The CDR3 is made up of 16 amino acids. CDR3 protein: CASGWLDRGLSGELFF. CDR3 coding DNA: TGTGCCAGCGGATGGCTTGACAGGGGGTTATCCGGGGAGCTGTTTTTT.

This clonotype was observed a few times. The rearrangement joins TRBV10-3 to TRBJ2-5, with D possibly being TRBD2 (5 bases). This CDR3 contains 15 residues. Trimming removed 3 bases from V and 2 bases from J, with 13 bases in between. Germline V CDR1 and CDR2: ENHRY, SYGVKD. The CDR3 loop is CAISDPGLTQETQYF. The CDR3 region has the DNA TGTGCCATCAGTGATCCTGGACTGACTCAAGAGACCCAGTACTTC.

This chain connects TRBV7-9 to TRBJ1-1; D may be TRBD1 (6 bases). Trimming took off 5 bases at V and 0 bases at J, with 13 bases between the two ends. CDR1 is SEHNR and CDR2 is FQNEAQ in the germline V gene (reference sequence). The CDR3 consists of 15 residues. The CDR3 DNA sequence: TGTGCCAGCAGCCTATGGGACATTGTGAACACTGAAGCTTTCTTT. This codes for CASSLWDIVNTEAFF. Combining the CDR3 with reference TRBV7-9 and TRBJ1-1 gives the whole variable domain DTGVSQNPRHKITKRGQNVTFRCDPISEHNRLYWYRQTLGQGPEFLTYFQNEAQLEKSRLLSDRFSAERPKGSFSTLEIQRTEQGDSAMYLCASSLWDIVNTEAFFGQGTRLTVV.

As DNA, the CDR3 is TGTGCCAGCAGCCAAGATCGGGGTCTCGGAGGCTACACCTTC. It yields the protein CASSQDRGLGGYTF. The chain employs TRBV4-2 and TRBJ1-2; D not certain. This CDR3 has 14 residues. The germline V gene has CDR1 LGHNA and CDR2 YNFKEQ. V gave up 0 bases and J gave up 8 bases, with 13 bases separating them.

The V gene is TRBV20-1, the J gene TRBJ2-5; 10 bases line up with TRBD2. Germline V gene data show CDR1 as DFQATT and CDR2 as SNEGSKA (reference sequence). The CDR3 is made up of 17 amino acids. After removal of 2 bases from V and 1 base from J, the junction contained 10 bases not matched to a gene. CDR3 loop: CSARLPLAGGLQETQYF. CDR3 nucleotide sequence: TGCAGTGCTAGACTACCCTTAGCGGGGGGCCTCCAAGAGACCCAGTACTTC.

CDR3 nucleotides: TGCGCCAGCAGTGAGCAGGGCAAAAACATTCAGTACTTC. Protein product: CASSEQGKNIQYF. J is TRBJ2-4 and V is TRBV10-1; weak D call: TRBD1 (5 bases). Germline V CDR1 and CDR2: WNHNN, SYGVQD (reference sequence). The CDR3 runs 13 residues. The V end lost 2 bases, the J end lost 3 bases, and 5 bases lay between the germline ends.

This clonotype turned up a few times. This chain connects TRBV29-1 to TRBJ2-1, with D possibly being TRBD1 (6 bases). The CDR3 covers 13 residues. V lost 6 bases and J lost 5, with 14 bases in between. In germline, CDR1 is SQVTM, CDR2 ANQGSEA. CDR3 in DNA: TGCAGCGTCGCCCCCGCAGGGGACAATGAGCAGTTCTTC. Its protein is CSVAPAGDNEQFF.

This clonotype is medium-sized by share. The chain couples TRBV5-6 to TRBJ2-1; 9 bases fit TRBD2. This CDR3 is 15 amino acids long. CDR1 SGHDT and CDR2 YYEEEE come from the germline V gene. V lost 2 bases to trimming and J lost 4 bases; unmatched junction nucleotides: 4. The CDR3 sequence: CASSFFAGGYNEQFF. In DNA form, the CDR3 reads TGTGCCAGCAGCTTCTTTGCGGGAGGGTACAATGAGCAGTTCTTC.

This clonotype showed up just a few times. J is TRBJ2-1 and V is TRBV6-5; 7 bases are shared with TRBD2. This CDR3 has 17 residues. Germline values: CDR1 MNHEY, CDR2 SVGAGI. The V gene end was trimmed by 0 bases and the J gene end by 3 bases; junction bases not matched to a gene: 8. The CDR3: CASSYSPPRGGYNEQFF. In nucleotides, the CDR3 is TGTGCCAGCAGTTACTCCCCCCCACGCGGGGGCTACAATGAGCAGTTCTTC.

This sequence joins TRBV12-3 or TRBV12-4 and TRBJ1-5, with 7 bases identical to TRBD1. The CDR3 extends over 14 amino acids. V lost 6 bases and J lost 6; bases outside the gene matches: 8. The chain's CDR3 is CASSYRGPIQPQHF. The CDR3 DNA reads as TGTGCCAGCAGCTACAGGGGTCCCATTCAGCCCCAGCATTTT.

This chain links TRBV12-3 or TRBV12-4 with TRBJ2-1; 7 bases line up with TRBD2. V lost 5 bases and J lost 12; bases outside the gene matches: 4. The length of the CDR3 is 11 residues. CDR3 coding DNA: TGTGCCAGCAGTCGGACTAGTCCGCAGTTCTTC. Its translation: CASSRTSPQFF.

V usage is TRBV12-5 and J usage is TRBJ2-2; D not resolved. Per the germline V gene, CDR1 is LGHNT and CDR2 is FRNRAP. CDR3 size: 13 residues. V was clipped by 4 bases and J by 6 bases, with 9 bases between them. The CDR3 region has the DNA TGTGCTAGTGGTTCTTCAGAAGCCGGGGAGCTGTTTTTT. The encoded protein is CASGSSEAGELFF.

There are a few counts of this clonotype. The chain couples TRBV4-3 to TRBJ1-2; a weak D match, TRBD1 (5 bases). Looked up from germline, CDR1 is LGHNA and CDR2 is YSLEER. This CDR3 contains 17 residues. Trimming removed 1 base at V and 8 bases at J, with 23 bases between. CDR3 in amino acids: CASSQVGGELGSGGYTF. CDR3 coding DNA: TGCGCCAGCAGCCAAGTGGGGGGGGAGCTTGGTTCGGGAGGCTACACCTTC.